The clone carrying this T cell receptor (beta chain) was observed once. What it binds is not known. The CDR3 has 13 amino acids. Germline assignment: CDR1 MNHEY and CDR2 SVGEGT. This record comes from a study of blood T cells in healthy people across ages. Findings and limits, study-wide: Per million T cells, the diversity of TCR beta decreased roughly linearly as age advanced.

Sample-barcoded 5' priming and a J-beta primer mix drove a second PCR of roughly 6 to 12 cycles. TCRdb reprocessed the 5' RACE reads via MiXCR and lists one record per CDR3 protein. The sample has 890,000 or so distinct CDR3 sequences; under 80% are singletons. The sequencing input was blood. The clonotype originates from a young man in good health. The V and J genes are TRBV6-2 or TRBV6-3 and TRBJ2-4; possibly TRBD2 for D (5 bases). Matching the DNA end better, TRBJ2-7 makes the J call doubtful. DNA for the CDR3: TGTGCCAGCAATTCAGCGGACGCCTACGAGCAGTACTTC. Amino acid sequence: CASNSADAYEQYF.